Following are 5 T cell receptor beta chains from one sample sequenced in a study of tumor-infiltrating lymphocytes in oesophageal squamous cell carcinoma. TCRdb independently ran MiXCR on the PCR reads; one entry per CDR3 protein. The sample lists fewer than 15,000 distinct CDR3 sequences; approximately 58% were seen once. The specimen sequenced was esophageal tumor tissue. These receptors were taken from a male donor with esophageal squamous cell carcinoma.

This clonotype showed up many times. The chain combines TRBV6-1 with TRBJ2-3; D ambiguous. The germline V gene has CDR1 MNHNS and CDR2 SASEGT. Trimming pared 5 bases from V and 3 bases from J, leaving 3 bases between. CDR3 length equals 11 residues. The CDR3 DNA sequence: TGTGCCAGCAGTTCAACAGATACGCAGTATTTT. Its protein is CASSSTDTQYF.

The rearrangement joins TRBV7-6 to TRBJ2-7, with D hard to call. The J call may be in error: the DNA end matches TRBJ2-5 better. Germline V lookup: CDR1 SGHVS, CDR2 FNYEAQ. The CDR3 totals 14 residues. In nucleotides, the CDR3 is TGTGCCAGCAGCTTAGTTAGCTACCAAGAGACCCAGTACTTC. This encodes CASSLVSYQETQYF.

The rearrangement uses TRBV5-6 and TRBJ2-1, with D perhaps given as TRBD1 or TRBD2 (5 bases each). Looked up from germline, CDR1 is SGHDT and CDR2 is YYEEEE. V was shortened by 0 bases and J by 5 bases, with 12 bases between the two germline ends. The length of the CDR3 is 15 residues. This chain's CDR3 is CASSLGGGLDNEQFF. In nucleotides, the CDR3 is TGTGCCAGCAGCTTGGGGGGCGGGTTGGACAATGAGCAGTTCTTC.

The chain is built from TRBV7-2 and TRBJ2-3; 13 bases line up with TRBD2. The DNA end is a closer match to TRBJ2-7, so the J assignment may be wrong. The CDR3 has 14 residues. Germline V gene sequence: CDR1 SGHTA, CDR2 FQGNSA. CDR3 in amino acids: CASRVGLAGDEQYF. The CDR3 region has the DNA TGTGCCAGCAGGGTTGGACTAGCGGGAGACGAGCAGTACTTC.

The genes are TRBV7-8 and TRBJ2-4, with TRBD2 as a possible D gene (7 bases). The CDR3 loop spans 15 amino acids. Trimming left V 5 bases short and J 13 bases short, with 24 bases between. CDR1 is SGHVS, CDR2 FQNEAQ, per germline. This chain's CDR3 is CASSLSWGGAVMQYF. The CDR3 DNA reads TGTGCCAGCAGCCTCTCCTGGGGGGGGGCGGTTATGCAGTACTTC.